A selection of T cell receptor beta chains follows, all from one sample in a study of blood T cells in healthy people across ages. TCRdb itself ran the 5' RACE reads through MiXCR, one entry per CDR3 protein. This table has 1,500,000 or so distinct CDR3 sequences, 55% to 75% appearing once. The material sequenced was blood. The receptor source for this set is a man aged 18 to 30 in good health. CDR3s include the opening cysteine and the closing phenylalanine or tryptophan. D genes are given only for firm matches. Not all rows give a size; the values are once, few, many and, for expanded clones, a class.

D gene	J gene	CDR3 length	V gene	clone size	CDR3 DNA	CDR3 protein
.	TRBJ2-3	16	TRBV7-2	.	TGTGCCAGCAGCTTAGTCCCAGCGGGTTCCACAGATACGCAGTATTTT	CASSLVPAGSTDTQYF
TRBD2	TRBJ2-7	16	TRBV4-1	.	TGCGCCAGCAGCCCCAGTAGCGGGAGCTCCTACAATGAGCAGTACTTC	CASSPSSGSSYNEQYF
.	TRBJ2-3	16	TRBV20-1	.	TGCAGTGCTAGAGCAGTCGCGGGATTCTCCACAGATACGCAGTATTTT	CSARAVAGFSTDTQYF
TRBD2	TRBJ2-1	17	TRBV7-9	.	TGTGCCAGCAGCTTAGCTAGGGCGGGAGTCTCCTACAATGAGCAGTTCTTC	CASSLARAGVSYNEQFF
TRBD2	TRBJ2-7	14	TRBV25-1	.	TGTGCCAGCAGTAAATTTGCGGGAGGCTACGAGCAGTACTTC	CASSKFAGGYEQYF
.	TRBJ1-1	12	TRBV27	.	TGTGCCAGCAGGCAGGGTATCACTGAAGCTTTCTTT	CASRQGITEAFF
.	TRBJ1-1	12	TRBV7-2	.	TGTGCCAGCAGCGGGGACGGCCCTGAAGCTTTCTTT	CASSGDGPEAFF
.	TRBJ1-3	15	TRBV12-3/TRBV12-4	.	TGTGCCAGCAGTCTCCACCCTCTTACACAGGACACCATATATTTT	CASSLHPLTQDTIYF
.	TRBJ2-1	13	TRBV4-1	many	TGTGCCAGCAGGGGGGGCTCCTACAATGAGCAGTTCTTC	CASRGGSYNEQFF
.	TRBJ2-3	15	TRBV27	.	TGTGCCAGCAGCTGGGCCGGACACCGCACAGATACGCAGTATTTT	CASSWAGHRTDTQYF
TRBD2	TRBJ2-7	15	TRBV20-1	few	TGCAGTGCTGGGCCCCCCAGGAGCGGGAACTACGAGCAGTACTTC	CSAGPPRSGNYEQYF
.	TRBJ2-1	15	TRBV20-1	once	TGCAGTGCTAGAGACCGGGGGCGGGAGAACAATGAGCAGTTCTTC	CSARDRGRENNEQFF
.	TRBJ2-5	15	TRBV28	.	TGTGCCAGCAGTTTATGGCCAAAAGTAGGAGAGACCCAGTACTTC	CASSLWPKVGETQYF
.	TRBJ1-2	14	TRBV16	.	TGTGCCAGCAGCCCTAATGGGATTCCCAGTGGCTACACCTTC	CASSPNGIPSGYTF
TRBD2	TRBJ2-5	14	TRBV20-1	.	TGCAGTGCTGGGACTAGCGGCCTCCAAGAGACCCAGTACTTC	CSAGTSGLQETQYF
.	TRBJ1-1	11	TRBV4-1	few	TGCGCCAGCAGCCAAGACAGTGAAGCTTTCTTT	CASSQDSEAFF
.	TRBJ2-2	17	TRBV15	few	TGTGCCACCAGCACCGACCGTGCGGGACCGAACACCGGGGAGCTGTTTTTT	CATSTDRAGPNTGELFF
.	TRBJ2-7	17	TRBV7-6	.	TGTGCCAGCAGCTCCGTCAGCGGGCGGAGCTCCTACAATGAGCAGTACTTC	CASSSVSGRSSYNEQYF
.	TRBJ1-2	13	TRBV2	few	TGTGCCAGCAGTGAATTAAGGGCCTATGGCTACACCTTC	CASSELRAYGYTF
TRBD1	TRBJ1-5	16	TRBV12-3/TRBV12-4	.	TGTGCCAGCAGTTCCGGGACAGGAAACTTCAATCAGCCCCAGCATTTT	CASSSGTGNFNQPQHF
.	TRBJ2-7	13	TRBV29-1	few	TGCAGCGTTGATGTCGGGGGCTCCTACGAGCAGTACTTC	CSVDVGGSYEQYF
.	TRBJ2-7	14	TRBV5-1	.	TGCGCCAGCAGCCCAAGGACTTCCTACAATGAGCAGTACTTC	CASSPRTSYNEQYF
TRBD1	TRBJ2-7	15	TRBV28	once	TGTGCCAGCAGTTCCAGGGGGCCTTTCCCCTACGAGCAGTACTTC	CASSSRGPFPYEQYF
TRBD1	TRBJ1-1	14	TRBV13	.	TGTGCCAGCAGCCGTACAGGGGCGGACACTGAAGCTTTCTTT	CASSRTGADTEAFF
.	TRBJ1-2	15	TRBV6-2/TRBV6-3	.	TGTGCCAGCAGTTACTCAAAGGAAAGCAACTATGGCTACACCTTC	CASSYSKESNYGYTF
.	TRBJ2-7	14	TRBV6-2/TRBV6-3	few	TGTGCCAGCAGTCACCCAGGGAGCTCCTACGAGCAGTACTTC	CASSHPGSSYEQYF
TRBD1	TRBJ1-2	13	TRBV12-3/TRBV12-4	.	TGTGCCAGCACTCCGACAGGGCAGGATGGCTACACCTTC	CASTPTGQDGYTF
.	TRBJ2-1	13	TRBV4-3	.	TGCGCCAGCAGCCAAGAAGGTGACAATGAGCGGTTCTTC	CASSQEGDNERFF
.	TRBJ2-6	18	TRBV7-9	.	TGTGCCAGCAGCGCCCCTTACAGTGGCAAGACTGGGGCCAACGTCCTGACTTTC	CASSAPYSGKTGANVLTF
.	TRBJ2-5	12	TRBV29-1	.	TGCAGCGTTGATGGACTCTCCGAGACCCAGTACTTC	CSVDGLSETQYF
TRBD2	TRBJ2-7	16	TRBV20-1	.	TGCAGTGCTAGAGACCGACAGCGGGATACCTCCTACGAGCAGTACTTC	CSARDRQRDTSYEQYF
TRBD2	TRBJ2-5	14	TRBV20-1	.	TGCAGTGCTCCCTACGGGGGGATGTACGAGACCCAGTACTTC	CSAPYGGMYETQYF
.	TRBJ2-7	14	TRBV7-2	few	TGTGCCAGCAGCTTAGAGGTTGTAGTCCCCGAGCAGTACTTC	CASSLEVVVPEQYF
.	TRBJ1-2	15	TRBV6-2/TRBV6-3	.	TGTGCCAGCAGTAGTAGACAGGACGAGAGCGATGGCTACACCTTC	CASSSRQDESDGYTF
.	TRBJ1-2	14	TRBV25-1	.	TGTGCCAGCAGTGATGCCTCAGGGGTGGAGGGCTACACCTTC	CASSDASGVEGYTF
.	TRBJ1-5	13	TRBV20-1	.	TGCAGTGCCGGGGGTGGTTTTGGTCAGCCCCAGCATTTT	CSAGGGFGQPQHF
.	TRBJ2-7	11	TRBV14	.	TGTGCCAGCTTCATGTGGGTCGAGCAGTACTTC	CASFMWVEQYF
TRBD1	TRBJ1-5	14	TRBV4-1	.	TGCGCCAGCAGCCAAGGGGACAGCGATCAGCCCCAGCATTTT	CASSQGDSDQPQHF
TRBD1	TRBJ2-7	13	TRBV25-1	.	TGTGCCAGCAGGATAGGACAGGACCACGAGCAGTACTTC	CASRIGQDHEQYF